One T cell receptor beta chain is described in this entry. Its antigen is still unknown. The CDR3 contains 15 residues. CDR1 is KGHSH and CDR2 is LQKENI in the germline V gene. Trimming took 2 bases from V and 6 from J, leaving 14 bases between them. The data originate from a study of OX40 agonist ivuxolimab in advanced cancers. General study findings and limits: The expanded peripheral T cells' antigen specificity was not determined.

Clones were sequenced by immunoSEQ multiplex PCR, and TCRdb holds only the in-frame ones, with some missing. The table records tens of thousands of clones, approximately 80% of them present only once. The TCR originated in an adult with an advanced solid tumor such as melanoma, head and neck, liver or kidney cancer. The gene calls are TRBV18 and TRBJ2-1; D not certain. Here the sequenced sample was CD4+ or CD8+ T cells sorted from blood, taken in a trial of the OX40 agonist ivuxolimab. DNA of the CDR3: TGTGCCAGCTCACCAAGTGGGATAAGGAGCAATGAGCAGTTCTTC. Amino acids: CASSPSGIRSNEQFF.